This paragraph reports one TCR beta chain. What it binds is not known. The length of the CDR3 is 13 residues. V was clipped by 3 bases and J by 2 bases, with 7 bases between them. Germline lookup yields CDR1 MDHEN and CDR2 SYDVKM. The assay that was used to sequence DNA from cultured CD4+ T cells was the Oncomine TCR Beta short-read assay. TCRdb independently ran MiXCR on the PCR reads; one entry per CDR3 protein. This table has around 15,000 distinct CDR3 sequences, around 50% appearing once. Time point in this sample: late sampling 161 to 241 days after vaccination in three convalescent patients. Specified treatment: approximately 10-day PBMC culture with coronavirus spike peptide pools or control peptides (ViraFEST assay). This sample was included in a study of vaccination and CD4 T cells after COVID-19. Study background: The convalescent group had six males, four females, seven Caucasians, two Asians, one multiracial. A few convalescent patients underwent sampling at day 14 and then at days 161 to 241 post-vaccination, the study reports. Overlapping spike peptides served as the stimulus for the cells. These peptides came from SARS-CoV-2 and from the common cold coronaviruses HCoV-NL63, HCoV-OC43 and HCoV-229E.

The source material was CD4+ T cells from blood, cultured in vitro, sampled about 7 months after SARS-CoV-2 vaccination. The chain links TRBV28 to TRBJ2-5; D uncertain. This sequence was found in a human donor who had recovered from COVID-19. In DNA, the CDR3 is TGTGCCAGCAGTTTCCCGGCACAAGAGACCCAGTACTTC. As protein: CASSFPAQETQYF.